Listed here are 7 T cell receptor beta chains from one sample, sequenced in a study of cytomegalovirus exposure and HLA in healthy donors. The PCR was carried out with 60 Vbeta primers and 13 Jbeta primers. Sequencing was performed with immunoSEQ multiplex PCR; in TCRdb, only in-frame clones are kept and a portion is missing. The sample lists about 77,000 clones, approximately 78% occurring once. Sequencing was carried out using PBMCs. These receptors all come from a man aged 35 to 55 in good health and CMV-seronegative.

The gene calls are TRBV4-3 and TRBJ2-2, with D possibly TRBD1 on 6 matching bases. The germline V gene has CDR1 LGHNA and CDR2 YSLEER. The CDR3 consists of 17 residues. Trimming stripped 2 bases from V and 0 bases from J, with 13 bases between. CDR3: CASSQWPGHSNTGELFF. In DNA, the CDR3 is TGCGCCAGCAGCCAATGGCCGGGACATTCGAACACCGGGGAGCTGTTTTTT.

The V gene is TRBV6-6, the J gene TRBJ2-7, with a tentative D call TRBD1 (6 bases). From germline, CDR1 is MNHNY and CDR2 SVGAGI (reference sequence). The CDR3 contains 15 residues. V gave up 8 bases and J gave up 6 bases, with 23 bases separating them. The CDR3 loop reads CASRPIPRQGSEQYF. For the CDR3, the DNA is TGTGCCAGCCGCCCCATCCCTCGGCAGGGGAGCGAGCAGTACTTC.

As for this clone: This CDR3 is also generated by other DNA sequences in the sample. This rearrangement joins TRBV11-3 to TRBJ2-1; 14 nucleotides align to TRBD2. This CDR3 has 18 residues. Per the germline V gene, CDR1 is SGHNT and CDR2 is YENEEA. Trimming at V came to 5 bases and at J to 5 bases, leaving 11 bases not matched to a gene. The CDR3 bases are TGTGCCAGCAGCCTAGCCGGGACTAGCGGGGGAGGGAACAATGAGCAGTTCTTC. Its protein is CASSLAGTSGGGNNEQFF.

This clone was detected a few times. CDR3 amino acids: CASSERGNEKLFF. The CDR3 DNA reads as TGTGCCAGCAGCGAGCGGGGTAATGAAAAACTGTTTTTT. The chain links TRBV6-6 to TRBJ1-4, with D uncertain. This CDR3 comprises 13 residues. V was pared by 6 bases and J by 4 bases, with 9 bases between. Germline-derived CDR1 and CDR2 are MNHNY and SVGAGI (reference sequence).

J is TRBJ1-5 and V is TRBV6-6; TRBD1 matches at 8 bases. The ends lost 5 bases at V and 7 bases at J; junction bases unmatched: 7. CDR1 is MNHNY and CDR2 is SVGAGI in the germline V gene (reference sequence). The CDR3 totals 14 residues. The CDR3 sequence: CASSDRTGRQPQHF. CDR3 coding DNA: TGTGCCAGCAGTGATCGGACAGGGAGGCAGCCCCAGCATTTT.

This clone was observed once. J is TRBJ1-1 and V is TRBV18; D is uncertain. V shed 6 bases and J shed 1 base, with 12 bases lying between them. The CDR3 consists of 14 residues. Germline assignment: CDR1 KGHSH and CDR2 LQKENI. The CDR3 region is CASSTYLGNTEAFF. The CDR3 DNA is TGTGCCAGCTCCACTTACCTCGGGAACACTGAAGCTTTCTTT.

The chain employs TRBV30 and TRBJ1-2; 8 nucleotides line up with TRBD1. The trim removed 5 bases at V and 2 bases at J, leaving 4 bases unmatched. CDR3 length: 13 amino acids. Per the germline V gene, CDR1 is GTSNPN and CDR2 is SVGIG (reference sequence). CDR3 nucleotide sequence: TGTGCCTGGGACAGGGGCCCAAACTATGGCTACACCTTC. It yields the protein CAWDRGPNYGYTF.